This T cell receptor (beta chain) is from a study of blood T cell repertoires in COVID-19 (dated by TCRdb to 2019 to 2021). Background on the whole study: The collaborator samples originated in the United States, Italy and Spain and spanned the acute and convalescent phases of COVID-19. Sample metadata almost always included a de-identified subject ID, COVID-19 status, age in years and sex. The material from the prospective study consisted of cDNA or gDNA derived from T cells, B-cell-depleted T cells, or PBMCs. The samples were drawn from the first 160 participants of the ongoing ImmuneRACE study and from over a thousand subjects provided by 6 global collaborators. The repertoires were made available in a free public database intended to serve as a resource for research on the immune response to SARS-CoV-2. Deeply sampled blood TCRbeta repertoires from subjects exposed to, actively infected with, or recovered from COVID-19 were included in the dataset. Where available, HLA class I and class II types were obtained from metadata supplied by the sample provider rather than from assay-based typing. The study at large found these results: The quantity of clinical and demographic metadata differed by source and by participant and was supplied without curation.

The immunoSEQ Assay, a bias-controlled multiplex PCR, was used to amplify TCRbeta CDR3 regions from genomic DNA. As for how the authors treated the data: The number of nucleated cells in each sample was estimated from the amplification of reference gene primers within the assay. To quantify the absolute abundance of each unique TCRbeta CDR3 rearrangement, sequence reads were collapsed and filtered. For each sample, productive Simpson clonality was calculated by taking the square root of Simpson's diversity index across productive rearrangements. Not all clones reach the TCRdb copy of this immuneACCESS table, which keeps in-frame sequences only. Checked studies attribute under half of the gap to unresolved V genes and leave the rest unexplained. V and J calls and clone size are given by that table; D and trimming were obtained from the DNA. The sample table records around 250,000 clones; roughly 80% of these occur just once. The top ten hold around 3.3% of the sample.

Compared with germline, V lacks 4 bases and J lacks 6 bases; bases without a gene match: 6. The CDR1 and CDR2 encoded by the germline V gene are MNHEY and SVGAGI. Reading from cysteine to phenylalanine, the CDR3 counts 15 amino acids. Only the CDR3 DNA is retained, 45 bases long and in frame from the first base. A word on this clone: Its antigen is still unknown. The record has no base qualities; no much larger clone is one base away.

Whole blood was collected in K2EDTA tubes by collaborating institutions according to the institutions' own protocols. For TCRbeta analysis, collaborator samples were shipped as frozen whole blood, as isolated PBMCs, or as DNA extracted from either sample type. The chain joins TRBV6-5 to TRBJ2-7, and 13 bases in between align with TRBD2. This clonotype was sampled from a woman between 18 and 29 years old with acute or convalescent COVID-19. Sequencing was done on a sample of peripheral blood. The sequenced DNA is TGTGCCAGCAGTTCTACTAGCGGGGGGGACTCCGAGCAGTACTTC. It specifies CASSSTSGGDSEQYF.